This T cell receptor beta chain stems from a study of shared clonotypes between healthy human individuals. Study results and limitations: Clonotype sharing among donors likely depends on sequencing depth. Non-shared clonotypes had lower generation probabilities than those shared by all four donors.

Trimming at V came to 11 bases and at J to 4 bases, leaving 4 bases not matched to a gene. The CDR3 has 11 residues. Per germline, CDR1 MDHEN and CDR2 SYDVKM. Donors included only healthy HIV-negative adults lacking recent acute infections or vaccinations. This clone was seen a single time. Its antigen remains unknown. Sequencing used immunoSEQ multiplex PCR; TCRdb keeps in-frame clones, though not all of them. This repertoire shows approximately 1.5 million clones, 95% to 99% found once; its top ten account for roughly 0.45%. This receptor was obtained from a man between 25 and 39 years old in good health. Input material: naive CD4+ T cells sorted from blood. Documented subset: CD45RA+ positively selected. This chain uses TRBV28 with TRBJ2-7; 8 bases match TRBD1. The CDR3 DNA reads as TGTGCCTGCGACAGGGGTTACGAGCAGTACTTC. It is translated as CACDRGYEQYF.